What follows are 15 T cell receptor beta chains derived from one specimen sequenced in a study of Graves' ophthalmopathy and Graves' hyperthyroidism. The TCR beta CDR3 regions underwent amplification from RNA transcripts. RT-PCR with HTBI primers came first, then second-round multiplex PCR. A single record per CDR3 protein comes from TCRdb applying MiXCR to the multiplex PCR reads. Found here are 740,000 or so distinct CDR3 sequences, about 44% of them singletons; the top ten hold roughly 45%. The specimen sequenced was peripheral blood. The receptors shown here come from an adult man with Graves' ophthalmopathy.

The J gene is TRBJ2-6, the V gene TRBV5-1, with 10 bases that match TRBD1. Germline trimming cut 0 bases from V and 4 bases from J; bases unmatched to any gene: 7. The CDR3 is made up of 18 amino acids. Germline V gene lookup returns CDR1 SGHRS and CDR2 YFSETQ. The CDR3 loop reads CASSLDGTGAVGANVLTF. Written as DNA, the CDR3 is TGCGCCAGCAGCTTGGATGGGACAGGGGCGGTCGGGGCCAACGTCCTGACTTTC.

This rearrangement joins TRBV25-1 to TRBJ2-2; 9 bases line up with TRBD1. The CDR3 totals 15 residues. Trimming took 5 bases from V and 4 from J; bases not matched to a gene: 5. CDR1 and CDR2 from the germline V gene are MGHDK and SYGVNS. The CDR3 loop reads CASSLLGQGTGELFF. CDR3 nucleotides: TGTGCCAGCAGTTTATTGGGACAGGGCACCGGGGAGCTGTTTTTT.

The table lists this clonotype with a few counts. The chain carries TRBV7-2 and TRBJ2-5; no clear D. Deletions cut 1 base from V and 5 bases from J, with 5 bases between. The CDR3 runs 12 residues. Germline CDR1 reads SGHTA; CDR2 reads FQGNSA. The CDR3: CASSLDYETQYF. Here the CDR3 DNA reads TGTGCCAGCAGCTTAGATTACGAGACCCAGTACTTC.

This clonotype was found many times. V and J are TRBV19 and TRBJ1-2; D not resolved. Deletions cut 3 bases from V and 7 bases from J, with 12 bases between. Germline V gene sequence: CDR1 LNHDA, CDR2 SQIVND (reference sequence). The CDR3 consists of 13 residues. CDR3 DNA: TGTGCCAGTAGTATGCGACAAGATATTGGCTACACCTTC. It encodes CASSMRQDIGYTF.

The V gene is TRBV7-2, the J gene TRBJ2-1; D might be TRBD1 or TRBD2, each matching 7 bases. V lost 5 bases to trimming and J lost 11 bases, with 19 bases between them. The CDR3 runs to 14 residues. Germline CDR1 SGHTA, CDR2 FQGNSA. The CDR3 loop is CASSAGGGQPQQFF. DNA for the CDR3: TGTGCCAGCAGCGCAGGGGGGGGTCAGCCCCAGCAGTTCTTC.

For this clonotype: A much bigger clone sits one base away, suggesting this may be a read error. The chain recombines TRBV24-1 with TRBJ2-5, with a weak D call TRBD1 (5 bases). Trimming removed 4 bases from V and 5 bases from J, with 16 bases in between. CDR3 length: 15 amino acids. The germline CDR1 and CDR2 sequences are KGHDR and SFDVKD. CDR3 amino acids: CATSDPGSKGETQYF. CDR3 sequence (DNA): TGTGCCACCAGTGACCCAGGGTCTAAGGGGGAGACCCAGTACTTC.

To note about this clonotype: Relative to the germline gene, one junction end is altered; a read error may explain this. The rearrangement links TRBV7-9 to TRBJ2-5, with D maybe TRBD1 (6 bases). The CDR3 loop spans 15 amino acids. Germline V gene data show CDR1 as SEHNR and CDR2 as FQNEAQ (reference sequence). CDR3 in amino acids: CASSQDGQSQETQYF. In nucleotides, the CDR3 is TGCGCCAGCAGCCAGGACGGACAGAGCCAAGAGACCCAGTACTTC.

This clonotype was observed many times. The rearrangement links TRBV5-8 to TRBJ2-7; 7 bases are shared with TRBD2. CDR3 size: 14 residues. Germline-derived CDR1 and CDR2 are SGHTS and YDEGEE. J was trimmed by 3 bases and V by 3 bases; bases with no gene match: 6. The CDR3 loop reads CASSSAGPGYEQYF. The CDR3, as DNA: TGTGCCAGCAGCTCAGCGGGGCCCGGCTACGAGCAGTACTTC.

This sequence joins TRBV7-9 and TRBJ1-6, with D possibly being TRBD1 (5 bases). The CDR3 length is 14 residues. The germline V gene encodes CDR1 SEHNR and CDR2 FQNEAQ (reference sequence). V gave up 3 bases and J gave up 10 bases, with 13 bases separating them. CDR3 region: CASSFTGVQSPLHF. DNA for the CDR3: TGTGCCAGCAGCTTTACAGGTGTGCAGTCACCCCTCCACTTT.

This clonotype was detected ten times or more. The chain uses TRBV5-6 and TRBJ2-5; the match to TRBD2 covers 10 bases. Germline assignment: CDR1 SGHDT and CDR2 YYEEEE. The V and J ends lost 0 bases and 4 bases, in that order; junction bases with no gene match: 6. CDR3 length: 16 amino acids. This CDR3 is CASSLVTSGRAETQYF. The DNA for the CDR3 is TGTGCCAGCAGCTTGGTGACCAGCGGGAGGGCAGAGACCCAGTACTTC. The whole variable domain, filled in from reference TRBV5-6 and TRBJ2-5, reads DAGVTQSPTHLIKTRGQQVTLRCSPKSGHDTVSWYQQALGQGPQFIFQYYEEEERQRGNFPDRFSGHQFPNYSSELNVNALLLGDSALYLCASSLVTSGRAETQYFGPGTRLLVL.

The table lists this clonotype with many counts. This chain links TRBV10-3 with TRBJ1-2, with TRBD1 identical over 8 bases. Germline V gene lookup returns CDR1 ENHRY and CDR2 SYGVKD. This CDR3 comprises 13 residues. Trimming cost V 4 bases and J 5 bases; bases outside gene matches: 3. The CDR3 loop is CAISGGQAYGYTF. The CDR3 DNA is TGTGCCATCAGTGGGGGACAGGCTTATGGCTACACCTTC.

This clonotype was observed many times. This chain links TRBV19 with TRBJ1-5, with 7 positions matching TRBD1. Trimming removed 7 bases from V and 0 bases from J; junction bases left unmatched: 6. This CDR3 is built from 15 residues. The germline CDR1 and CDR2 sequences are LNHDA and SQIVND (reference sequence). The CDR3: CASTPTGNSNQPQHF. In DNA form, the CDR3 reads TGTGCCAGTACCCCGACAGGGAATAGCAATCAGCCCCAGCATTTT.

The chain recombines TRBV25-1 with TRBJ2-2; TRBD2 agrees at 8 bases. V lost 6 bases and J lost 3; bases outside the gene matches: 12. This CDR3 spans 17 amino acids. Germline-derived CDR1 and CDR2 are MGHDK and SYGVNS. This CDR3 reads CASSPSERETDTGELFF. CDR3 nucleotides: TGTGCCAGCAGCCCCTCCGAGCGGGAGACCGACACCGGGGAGCTGTTTTTT. Drawing the rest from reference TRBV25-1 and TRBJ2-2, the complete variable domain is EADIYQTPRYLVIGTGKKITLECSQTMGHDKMYWYQQDPGMELHLIHYSYGVNSTEKGDLSSESTVSRIRTEHFPLTLESARPSHTSQYLCASSPSERETDTGELFFGEGSRLTVL.

This clonotype has ten or more counts. The rearrangement uses TRBV15 and TRBJ2-7; the D is unclear. CDR1 LNHNV and CDR2 YYDKDF come from the germline V gene (reference sequence). Trimming removed 0 bases at V and 7 bases at J, with 13 bases between. The CDR3 covers 14 residues. The CDR3 loop reads CATSRDALLGEQYF. CDR3 bases: TGTGCCACCAGCAGAGACGCCTTACTGGGGGAGCAGTACTTC.

This clonotype was counted once. V gene TRBV7-9 combines with J gene TRBJ2-2; no clear D gene. In germline, CDR1 is SEHNR, CDR2 FQNEAQ (reference sequence). The CDR3 is made up of 16 amino acids. The V end was cut by 1 base, the J end by 4 bases, with 13 bases between. CDR3 nucleotide sequence: TGTGCCAGCAGCTTAGTAGCCCCGAAGGGCACCGGGGAGCTGTTTTTT. This gives the protein CASSLVAPKGTGELFF.